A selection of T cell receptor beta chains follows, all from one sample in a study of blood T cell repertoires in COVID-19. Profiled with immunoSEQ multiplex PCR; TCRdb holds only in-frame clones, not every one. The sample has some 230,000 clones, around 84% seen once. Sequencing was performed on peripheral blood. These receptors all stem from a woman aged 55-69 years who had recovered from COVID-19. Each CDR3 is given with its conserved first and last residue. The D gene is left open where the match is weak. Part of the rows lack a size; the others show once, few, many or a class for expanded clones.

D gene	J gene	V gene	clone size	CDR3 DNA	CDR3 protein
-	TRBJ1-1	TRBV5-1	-	TGCGCCAGCAGCCCACAAATGACGGGGATTGAAGCTTTCTTT	CASSPQMTGIEAFF
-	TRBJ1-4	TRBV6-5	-	TGTGCCAGCGGTCGGAGTCCAACTAATGAAAAACTGTTTTTT	CASGRSPTNEKLFF
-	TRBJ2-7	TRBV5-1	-	TGCGCCAGCAGCTTGCAAAGTCAGGGTTTGTACGAGCAGTACTTC	CASSLQSQGLYEQYF
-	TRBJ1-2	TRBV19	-	TGTGCCAGTAGAAGGGGAAAATTATCTTCTGACTATGGCTACACCTTC	CASRRGKLSSDYGYTF
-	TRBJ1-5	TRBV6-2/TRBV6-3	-	TGTGCCAGCAGTTCGTTGTCCGCGGAGGGCAATCAGCCCCAGCATTTT	CASSSLSAEGNQPQHF
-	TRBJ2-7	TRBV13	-	TGTGCCAGCAGCACATCCCACCGACTCGTTCCCACCTACGAGCAGTACTTC	CASSTSHRLVPTYEQYF
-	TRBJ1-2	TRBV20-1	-	TGCAGTGCTAGAGATCAAGGCTACACCTTC	CSARDQGYTF
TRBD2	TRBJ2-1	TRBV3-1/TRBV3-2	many	TGTGCCAGCAGCGCTAGACTAGCGGGGGAGCAGTTCTTC	CASSARLAGEQFF
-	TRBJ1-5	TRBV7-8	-	TGTGCCAGCAGCTTAGATACGGGGTTTAGACAGCCCCAGCATTTT	CASSLDTGFRQPQHF
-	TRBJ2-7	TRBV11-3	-	TGTGCCAGCAGCGGCGGGCCTGGGGACGAGCAGTACTTC	CASSGGPGDEQYF
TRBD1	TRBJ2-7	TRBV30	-	TGTGCCTGGAGTCGGGACAGGGCCTACGAGCAGTACTTC	CAWSRDRAYEQYF
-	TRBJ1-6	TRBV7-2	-	TGTGCCAGCAGCCCTTGGACACGGAGTAATTCACCCCTCCACTTT	CASSPWTRSNSPLHF